Described below is a single T cell receptor beta chain sequence and its context. This entry comes from a study of cytomegalovirus exposure and HLA in healthy donors. A multiplex PCR was run with 60 Vbeta primers and 13 Jbeta primers. Profiled with immunoSEQ multiplex PCR; TCRdb holds only in-frame clones, not every one. The sample lists about 250,000 clones, 65% to 85% occurring once. The material sequenced was PBMCs. The TCR sequence derives from a female donor in good health and CMV-seronegative.

The CDR3 DNA is TGTGCCAGCAGCTTCCGGGACAGGGGGGTTTTGAACACTGAAGCTTTCTTT. Translated: CASSFRDRGVLNTEAFF. The gene calls are TRBV11-3 and TRBJ1-1; 11 nucleotides agree with TRBD1. The CDR3 contains 17 residues. V was pared by 3 bases and J by 0 bases, with 6 bases of the junction left unmatched. Germline loops: CDR1 SGHNT, CDR2 YENEEA.